Each of the 2 T cell receptor beta chains below was sequenced from the same sample in a study of CD8+ T cells in alopecia areata. The sequencing template was cDNA reverse transcribed from extracted RNA. The assay was immunoSEQ multiplex PCR, and TCRdb's table has in-frame clones only and misses some. The sample contains around 110,000 clones, roughly 84% of which appear only once. Treatment: oral pan-JAK inhibitor, 5-10 mg twice daily. This specimen was CD8+ T cells sorted from blood, taken at week 24, from a patient treated with tofacitinib. Every receptor here comes from a human donor with alopecia areata.

The rearrangement links TRBV5-1 to TRBJ2-7; D gene ambiguous. CDR3 length: 12 residues. Between the trimmed V and J ends, which lost 3 bases and 3 bases, there was a span of 7 bases. Germline CDR1 SGHRS, CDR2 YFSETQ. The DNA of the CDR3 is TGCGCCAGCAGCTCCGGTAGCTACGAGCAGTACTTC. It codes for CASSSGSYEQYF.

The chain recombines TRBV27 with TRBJ2-7; 8 nucleotides agree with TRBD1. V was clipped by 1 base and J by 7 bases; unmatched bases: 3. The germline gives CDR1 MNHEY, CDR2 SMNVEV (reference sequence). This CDR3 spans 13 amino acids. The CDR3 loop reads CASSLWTGREQYF. Written as DNA, the CDR3 is TGTGCCAGCAGTTTATGGACAGGGAGAGAGCAGTACTTC.